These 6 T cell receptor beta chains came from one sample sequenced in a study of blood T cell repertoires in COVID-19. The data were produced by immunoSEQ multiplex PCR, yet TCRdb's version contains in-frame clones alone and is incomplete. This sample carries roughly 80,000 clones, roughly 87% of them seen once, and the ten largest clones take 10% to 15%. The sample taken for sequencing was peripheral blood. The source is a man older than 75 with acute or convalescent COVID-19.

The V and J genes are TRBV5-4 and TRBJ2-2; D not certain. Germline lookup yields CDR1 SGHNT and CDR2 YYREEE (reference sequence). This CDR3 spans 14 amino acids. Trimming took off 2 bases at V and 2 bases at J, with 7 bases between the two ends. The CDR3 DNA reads TGTGCCAGCAGCTTAGACACCAACACCGGGGAGCTGTTTTTT. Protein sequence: CASSLDTNTGELFF. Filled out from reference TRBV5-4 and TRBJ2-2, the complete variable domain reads ETGVTQSPTHLIKTRGQQVTLRCSSQSGHNTVSWYQQALGQGPQFIFQYYREEENGRGNFPPRFSGLQFPNYSSELNVNALELDDSALYLCASSLDTNTGELFFGEGSRLTVL.

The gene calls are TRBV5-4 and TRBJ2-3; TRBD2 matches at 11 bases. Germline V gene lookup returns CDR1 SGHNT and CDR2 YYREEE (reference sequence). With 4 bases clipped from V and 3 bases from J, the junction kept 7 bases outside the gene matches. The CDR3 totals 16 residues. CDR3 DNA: TGTGCCAGCAGCCCGACACTAGCGGGGGAGACAGATACGCAGTATTTT. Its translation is CASSPTLAGETDTQYF.

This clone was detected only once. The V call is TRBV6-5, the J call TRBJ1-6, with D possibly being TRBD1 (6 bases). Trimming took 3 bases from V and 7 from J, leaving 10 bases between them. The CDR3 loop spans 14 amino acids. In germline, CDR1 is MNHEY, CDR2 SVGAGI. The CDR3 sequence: CASSYAGENSPLHF. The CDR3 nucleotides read TGTGCCAGCAGTTATGCAGGGGAAAATTCACCCCTCCACTTT.

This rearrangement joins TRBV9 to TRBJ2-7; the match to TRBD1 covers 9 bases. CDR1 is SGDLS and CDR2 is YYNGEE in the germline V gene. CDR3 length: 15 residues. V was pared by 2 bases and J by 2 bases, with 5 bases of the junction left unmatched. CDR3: CASSVGTGSTYEQYF. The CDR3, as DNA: TGTGCCAGCAGCGTGGGGACAGGGTCGACCTACGAGCAGTACTTC.

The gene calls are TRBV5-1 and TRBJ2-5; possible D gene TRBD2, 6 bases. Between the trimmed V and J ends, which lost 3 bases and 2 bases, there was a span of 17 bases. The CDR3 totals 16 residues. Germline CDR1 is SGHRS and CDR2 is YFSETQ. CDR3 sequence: CASSSVAAAIQETQYF. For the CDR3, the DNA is TGCGCCAGCAGCTCCGTAGCGGCCGCGATACAAGAGACCCAGTACTTC.

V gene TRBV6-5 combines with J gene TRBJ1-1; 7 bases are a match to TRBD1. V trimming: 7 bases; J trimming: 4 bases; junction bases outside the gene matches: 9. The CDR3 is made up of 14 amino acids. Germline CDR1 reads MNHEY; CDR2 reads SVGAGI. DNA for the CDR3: TGTGCCAGCATTCACGGACAGGAACGCACTGAAGCTTTCTTT. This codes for CASIHGQERTEAFF.